This entry concerns a single TCR beta chain. PCR was performed using 60 Vbeta and 13 Jbeta primers. The table came from immunoSEQ multiplex PCR; TCRdb's copy has only in-frame clones and leaves some out. The sample holds over 120,000 clones; around four fifths are singletons and the top ten take approximately 9.7%. These data are taken from a study of cytomegalovirus exposure and HLA in healthy donors. What was sequenced was PBMCs. This clonotype was sampled from a woman between 55 and 75 years old in good health and CMV-seropositive.

The CDR3, as DNA: TGTGCCTGGAGCGGGAGAAACACCGGGGAGCTGTTTTTT. It translates to CAWSGRNTGELFF. The J gene is TRBJ2-2, the V gene TRBV30, with a weak D call TRBD2 (6 bases). V was cut by 3 bases and J by 2 bases, with 7 bases left in between. Looked up from germline, CDR1 is GTSNPN and CDR2 is SVGIG (reference sequence). The CDR3 totals 13 residues.